A single T cell receptor beta chain is shown here with its context. This record belongs to a study of OX40 agonist ivuxolimab in advanced cancers. Across the study: It was ivuxolimab, an agonistic anti-OX40 (CD134) antibody, that patients were treated with. Three patients, one with hepatocellular carcinoma and two with cutaneous melanoma, achieved partial responses.

Cycle 7 day 1, cycle 4 day 1, and baseline were the timepoints at which blood was sampled. CDR1 and CDR2 from the germline V gene are SGDLS and YYNGEE. Trimming shortened V by 3 bases and J by 0 bases, and 19 bases separated the two germline ends. This CDR3 has 18 amino acids. Only in-frame clones appear in the TCRdb table, and some are missing; sequencing was by immunoSEQ multiplex PCR. The profile shows around 43,000 clones, about 86% of them singletons. The chain links TRBV9 to TRBJ2-1; D possibly corresponds to TRBD2 (5 bases). Sequencing used CD4+ or CD8+ T cells sorted from blood, obtained in a trial of the OX40 agonist ivuxolimab. The sequence was collected from an adult with an advanced solid tumor such as melanoma, head and neck, liver or kidney cancer. The CDR3 region has the DNA TGTGCCAGCAGCGCGGACCCCTTAGTGCGGGTCTCCTACAATGAGCAGTTCTTC. Translating it yields CASSADPLVRVSYNEQFF.